These 9 T cell receptor beta chains originate from one sample sequenced in a study of blood T cell repertoires in COVID-19. This table comes from immunoSEQ multiplex PCR, and its TCRdb copy is limited to in-frame clones, with some not included. In the table there are about 140,000 clones, about 86% of which are singletons. The specimen sequenced was peripheral blood. The receptors originated from a human donor in a cohort sampled during active COVID-19.

The sample holds one count of this clone. The chain links TRBV7-6 to TRBJ2-7; D might be TRBD2 (6 bases). The CDR3 has 15 amino acids. CDR1 is SGHVS and CDR2 is FNYEAQ in the germline V gene. V lost 1 base to trimming and J lost 3 bases, with 13 bases between them. The CDR3 region is CASSLGSGRVYEQYF. The CDR3 DNA reads as TGTGCCAGCAGCTTAGGGTCCGGGAGAGTCTACGAGCAGTACTTC.

The chain recombines TRBV9 with TRBJ2-7; 9 bases fit TRBD1. The CDR3 length is 15 residues. Unmatched junction bases numbered 9, after V lost 4 bases and J lost 4 bases. Germline loops: CDR1 SGDLS, CDR2 YYNGEE. CDR3 residues: CASSLGTGSAYEQYF. In DNA, the CDR3 is TGTGCCAGCAGCTTAGGGACAGGGTCGGCATACGAGCAGTACTTC.

This rearrangement joins TRBV3-1 (or the pseudogene TRBV3-2) to TRBJ1-1; 12 bases fit TRBD1. There are 16 residues in the CDR3. The germline V gene has CDR1 LGHDT and CDR2 YNNKEL (reference sequence). J gave up 4 bases and V 6 bases, and 9 bases lay outside the gene matches. The CDR3 region has the DNA TGTGCCAGCAGTCGGGACAGGGGGCAGTTGGGCACTGAAGCTTTCTTT. Translated, it gives CASSRDRGQLGTEAFF.

This chain uses TRBV25-1 with TRBJ1-4, with unresolved D. From germline, CDR1 is MGHDK and CDR2 SYGVNS. Trimming took off 1 base at V and 7 bases at J, with 10 bases between the two ends. The CDR3 is 14 residues long. CDR3 loop: CASSEWQLTEKLFF. DNA for the CDR3: TGTGCCAGCAGTGAATGGCAACTAACTGAAAAACTGTTTTTT.

This clone has only one observation. V and J are TRBV2 and TRBJ1-1; D is uncertain. Trimming took off 5 bases at V and 10 bases at J, with 14 bases between the two ends. This CDR3 region has 12 residues. From germline, CDR1 is SNHLY and CDR2 FYNNEI. The chain's CDR3 is CASSHREASAFF. Here the CDR3 DNA reads TGTGCCAGCAGTCACCGTGAGGCTTCAGCTTTCTTT.

The DNA for the CDR3 is TGTGCCAGCTCACCGCCGCCCGGTAATGAAAAACTGTTTTTT. It yields the protein CASSPPPGNEKLFF. J is TRBJ1-4 and V is TRBV18; no clear D. Trimming left V 3 bases short and J 4 bases short, with 9 bases between. The germline gives CDR1 KGHSH, CDR2 LQKENI. This CDR3 comprises 14 residues.

The J gene is TRBJ1-3, the V gene TRBV3-1 (or the pseudogene TRBV3-2); a weak D match, TRBD1 (5 bases). This CDR3 has 15 residues. CDR1 and CDR2 from the germline V gene are LGHDT and YNNKEL (reference sequence). The V end was cut by 4 bases, the J end by 7 bases, with 17 bases between. The CDR3 loop is CASSPGTTDWNTIYF. CDR3 DNA: TGTGCCAGCAGCCCCGGGACTACTGATTGGAACACCATATATTTT.

This clone showed up just a few times. V is TRBV28 and J is TRBJ2-7; a possible D gene is TRBD1 (6 bases). The CDR3 contains 14 residues. V was clipped by 3 bases and J by 6 bases, with 15 bases between them. Germline lookup yields CDR1 MDHEN and CDR2 SYDVKM. The CDR3 DNA is TGTGCCAGCAGTTTTAGCTACGGCAGGGGCGAGCAGTACTTC. It codes for CASSFSYGRGEQYF.

The chain employs TRBV5-1 and TRBJ2-3; no firm D call. The germline gives CDR1 SGHRS, CDR2 YFSETQ. V was pared by 4 bases and J by 5 bases, with 11 bases between. The CDR3 runs 13 residues. This CDR3 reads CASSAGSGDTQYF. The DNA of the CDR3 is TGCGCCAGCAGCGCTGGCAGTGGAGATACGCAGTATTTT.